The clone carrying this TCR beta chain was counted at least ten times. No antigen is known for it. Template switching (which added a universal primer site) was used, and cDNA carried unique molecular identifiers. TCRdb passed the 5' RACE reads through MiXCR, listing each CDR3 protein once. The profile covers approximately 700,000 distinct CDR3 sequences, with over 5% appearing a single time and approximately 2% taken by the ten largest. Germline lookup yields CDR1 SGHTA and CDR2 FQGNSA. The CDR3 runs to 14 residues. V dropped 4 bases and J dropped 5 bases, with 14 bases sitting between them. This sample was included in a study of identical twins. Overall study findings and caveats: Fewer insertions marked abundant cord blood beta clonotypes; young adult naive trended weakly, memory not at all. Weaker excess sharing between twins was seen in beta out-of-frame sequences. Partly confounded zero-insertion analyses could result from invariant MAIT and iNKT cells.

Material for sequencing was naive T cells sorted from blood. The receptor was isolated from a man younger than 35 in good health. The chain links TRBV7-2 to TRBJ2-5; D gene unclear. The CDR3 loop is CASSYRKGFETQYF. The CDR3 bases are TGTGCCAGCAGCTATAGGAAAGGGTTCGAGACCCAGTACTTC.